This T cell receptor beta chain was observed in a study of blood T cell repertoires in COVID-19. Study-level information: Researchers got acute and convalescent COVID-19 samples from the United States, Italy and Spain. In each case, the material was cDNA or gDNA derived from T cells, B-cell-depleted T cells, or PBMCs.

Under the authors' procedure: It was from reference gene primer amplification that nucleated cell counts were estimated. Profiled with immunoSEQ multiplex PCR; TCRdb holds only in-frame clones, not every one. The V and J calls and clone size were taken over from that table, and D and trimming were inferred from the DNA. The sample contains 130,000 to 150,000 clones, over 75% of which appear only once. CDR1 and CDR2 (germline): MDHEN, SYDVKM. The CDR3 contains 16 residues. The V and J ends lost 5 bases and 5 bases, in that order; junction bases with no gene match: 10. The clonotype originates from a woman aged 50 to 60 with acute or convalescent COVID-19. The rearrangement links TRBV28 to TRBJ2-5; 11 nucleotides line up with TRBD2. The sequencing input was peripheral blood. The CDR3 loop is CASSVTSGGKTETQYF. The CDR3 DNA sequence: TGTGCCAGCAGTGTCACTAGCGGGGGAAAAACGGAGACCCAGTACTTC.